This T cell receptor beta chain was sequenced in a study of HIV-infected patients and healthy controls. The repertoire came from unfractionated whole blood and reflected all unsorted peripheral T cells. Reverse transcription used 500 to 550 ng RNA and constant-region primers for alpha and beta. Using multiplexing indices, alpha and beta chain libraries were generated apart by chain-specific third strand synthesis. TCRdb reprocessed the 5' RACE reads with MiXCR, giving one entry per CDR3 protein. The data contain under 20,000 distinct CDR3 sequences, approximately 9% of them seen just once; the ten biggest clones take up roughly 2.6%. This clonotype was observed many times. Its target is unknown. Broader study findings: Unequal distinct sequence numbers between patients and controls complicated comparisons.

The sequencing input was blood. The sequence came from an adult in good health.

CDR3 residues: CASSLGDSGTQYF. CDR3 bases: TGCGCCAGCAGCTTGGGGGACAGCGGGACGCAGTATTTT. The rearrangement uses TRBV5-1 and TRBJ2-3; D possibly corresponds to TRBD1 (7 bases). CDR1 SGHRS and CDR2 YFSETQ come from the germline V gene. V was trimmed by 0 bases and J by 9 bases, leaving 11 bases between them. This CDR3 has 13 amino acids.